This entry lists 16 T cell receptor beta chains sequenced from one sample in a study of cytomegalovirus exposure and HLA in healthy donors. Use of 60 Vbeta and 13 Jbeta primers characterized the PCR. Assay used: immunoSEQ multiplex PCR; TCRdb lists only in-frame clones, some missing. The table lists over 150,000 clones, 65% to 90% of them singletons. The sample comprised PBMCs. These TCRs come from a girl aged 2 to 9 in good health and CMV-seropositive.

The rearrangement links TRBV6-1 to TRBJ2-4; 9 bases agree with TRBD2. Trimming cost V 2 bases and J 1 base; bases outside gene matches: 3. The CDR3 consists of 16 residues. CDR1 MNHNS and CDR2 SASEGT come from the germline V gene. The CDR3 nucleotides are TGTGCCAGCAGTGAACGGCTAGCGGGGGCCAAAAACATTCAGTACTTC. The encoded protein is CASSERLAGAKNIQYF.

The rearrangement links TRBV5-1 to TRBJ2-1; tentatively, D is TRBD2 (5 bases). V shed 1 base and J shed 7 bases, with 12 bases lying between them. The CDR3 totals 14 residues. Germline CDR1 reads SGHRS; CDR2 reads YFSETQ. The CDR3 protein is CASSLRDGRNEQFF. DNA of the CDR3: TGCGCCAGCAGCTTGCGGGATGGTCGAAATGAGCAGTTCTTC.

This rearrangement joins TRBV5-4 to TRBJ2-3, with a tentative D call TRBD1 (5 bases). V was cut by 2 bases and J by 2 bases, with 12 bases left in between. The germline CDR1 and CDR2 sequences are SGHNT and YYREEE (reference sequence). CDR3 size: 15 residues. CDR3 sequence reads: CASSLRGWFTDTQYF. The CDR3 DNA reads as TGTGCCAGCAGCTTAAGGGGTTGGTTCACAGATACGCAGTATTTT.

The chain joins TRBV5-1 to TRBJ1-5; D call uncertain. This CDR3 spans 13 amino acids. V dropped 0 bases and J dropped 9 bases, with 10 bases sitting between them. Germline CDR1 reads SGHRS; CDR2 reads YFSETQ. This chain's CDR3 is CASSLDSTRPQHF. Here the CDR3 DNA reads TGCGCCAGCAGCTTGGACAGCACGAGGCCCCAGCATTTT.

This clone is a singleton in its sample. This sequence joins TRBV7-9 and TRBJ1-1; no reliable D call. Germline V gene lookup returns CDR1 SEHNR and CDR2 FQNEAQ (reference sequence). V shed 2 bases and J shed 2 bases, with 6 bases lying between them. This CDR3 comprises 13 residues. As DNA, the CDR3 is TGTGCCAGCAGCTTACAGGCAAACACTGAAGCTTTCTTT. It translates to CASSLQANTEAFF. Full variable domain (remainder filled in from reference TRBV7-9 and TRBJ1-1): DTGVSQNPRHKITKRGQNVTFRCDPISEHNRLYWYRQTLGQGPEFLTYFQNEAQLEKSRLLSDRFSAERPKGSFSTLEIQRTEQGDSAMYLCASSLQANTEAFFGQGTRLTVV.

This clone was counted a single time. The CDR3 is CASSLQWANYGYTF. CDR3 DNA sequence: TGCGCCAGCAGCTTACAGTGGGCCAACTATGGCTACACCTTC. This chain uses TRBV5-1 with TRBJ1-2, with D unclear. The CDR3 spans 14 residues. In germline, CDR1 is SGHRS, CDR2 YFSETQ. With 2 bases removed from V and 2 bases from J, the gap between germline ends came to 10 bases. Together with reference TRBV5-1 and TRBJ1-2, the CDR3 gives the full variable domain: KAGVTQTPRYLIKTRGQQVTLSCSPISGHRSVSWYQQTPGQGLQFLFEYFSETQRNKGNFPGRFSGRQFSNSRSEMNVSTLELGDSALYLCASSLQWANYGYTFGSGTRLTVV.

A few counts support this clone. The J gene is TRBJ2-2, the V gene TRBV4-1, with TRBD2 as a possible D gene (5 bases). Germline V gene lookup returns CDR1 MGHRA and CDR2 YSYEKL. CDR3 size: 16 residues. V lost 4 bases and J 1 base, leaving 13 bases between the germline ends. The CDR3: CASSRPEAGNTGELFF. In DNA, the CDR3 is TGCGCCAGCAGCCGGCCTGAGGCGGGGAACACCGGGGAGCTGTTTTTT.

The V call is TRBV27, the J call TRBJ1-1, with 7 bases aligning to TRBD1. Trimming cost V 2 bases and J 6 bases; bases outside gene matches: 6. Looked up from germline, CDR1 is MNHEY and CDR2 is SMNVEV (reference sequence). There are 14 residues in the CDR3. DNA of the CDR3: TGTGCCAGCAGTTTAGGTGACAGGGCCTCTGAAGCTTTCTTT. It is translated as CASSLGDRASEAFF.

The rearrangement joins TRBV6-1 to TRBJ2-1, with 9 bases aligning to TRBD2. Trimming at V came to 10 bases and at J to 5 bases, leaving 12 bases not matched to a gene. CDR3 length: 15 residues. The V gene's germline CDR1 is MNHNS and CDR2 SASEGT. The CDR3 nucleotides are TGTGCCACCGATAGGGGGCCTAGCGGGAACAATGAGCAGTTCTTC. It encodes CATDRGPSGNNEQFF.

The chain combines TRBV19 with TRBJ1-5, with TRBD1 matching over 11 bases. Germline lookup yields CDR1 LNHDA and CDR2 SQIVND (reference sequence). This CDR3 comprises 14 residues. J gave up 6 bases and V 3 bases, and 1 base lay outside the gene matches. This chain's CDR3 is CASSIGTGGQPQHF. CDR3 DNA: TGTGCCAGTAGTATCGGGACAGGGGGTCAGCCCCAGCATTTT. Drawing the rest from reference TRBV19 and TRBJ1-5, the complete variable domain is DGGITQSPKYLFRKEGQNVTLSCEQNLNHDAMYWYRQDPGQGLRLIYYSQIVNDFQKGDIAEGYSVSREKKESFPLTVTSAQKNPTAFYLCASSIGTGGQPQHFGDGTRLSIL.

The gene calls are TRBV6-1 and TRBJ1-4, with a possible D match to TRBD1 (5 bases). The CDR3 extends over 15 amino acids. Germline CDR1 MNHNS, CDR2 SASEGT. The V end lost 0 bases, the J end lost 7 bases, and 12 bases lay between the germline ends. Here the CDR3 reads CASSEAIPGGEKLFF. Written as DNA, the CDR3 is TGTGCCAGCAGTGAAGCTATCCCGGGGGGTGAAAAACTGTTTTTT.

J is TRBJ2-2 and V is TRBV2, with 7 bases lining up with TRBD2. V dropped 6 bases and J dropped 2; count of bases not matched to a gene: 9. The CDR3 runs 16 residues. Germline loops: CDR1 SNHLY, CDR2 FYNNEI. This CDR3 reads CASSATSAFNTGELFF. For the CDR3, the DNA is TGTGCCAGCAGCGCCACTAGCGCGTTTAACACCGGGGAGCTGTTTTTT.

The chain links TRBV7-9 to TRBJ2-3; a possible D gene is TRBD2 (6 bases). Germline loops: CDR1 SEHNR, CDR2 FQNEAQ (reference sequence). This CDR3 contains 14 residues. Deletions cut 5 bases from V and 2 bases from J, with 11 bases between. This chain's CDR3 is CASSLLAVTDTQYF. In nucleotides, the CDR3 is TGTGCCAGCAGCCTTTTAGCGGTCACAGATACGCAGTATTTT. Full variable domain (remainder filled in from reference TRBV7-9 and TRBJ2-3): DTGVSQNPRHKITKRGQNVTFRCDPISEHNRLYWYRQTLGQGPEFLTYFQNEAQLEKSRLLSDRFSAERPKGSFSTLEIQRTEQGDSAMYLCASSLLAVTDTQYFGPGTRLTVL.

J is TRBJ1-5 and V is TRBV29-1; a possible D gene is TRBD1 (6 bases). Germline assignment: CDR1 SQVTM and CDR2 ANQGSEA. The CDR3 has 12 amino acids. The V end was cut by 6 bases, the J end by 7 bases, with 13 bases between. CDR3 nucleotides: TGCAGCGTGTCTACAGGGTCCCAGCCCCAGCATTTT. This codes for CSVSTGSQPQHF.

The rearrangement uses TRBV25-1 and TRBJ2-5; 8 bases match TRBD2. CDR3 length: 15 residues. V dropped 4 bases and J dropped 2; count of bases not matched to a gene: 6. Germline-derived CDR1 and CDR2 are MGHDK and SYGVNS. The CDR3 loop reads CASSVAGGGQETQYF. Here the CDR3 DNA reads TGTGCCAGCAGTGTGGCGGGAGGAGGACAAGAGACCCAGTACTTC.

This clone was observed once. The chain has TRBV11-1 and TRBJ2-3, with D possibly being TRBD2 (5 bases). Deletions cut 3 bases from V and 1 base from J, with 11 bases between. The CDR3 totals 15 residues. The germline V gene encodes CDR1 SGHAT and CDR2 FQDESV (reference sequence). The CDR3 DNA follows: TGTGCCAGCAGCTTGCCCGGGGTTCGCACAGATACGCAGTATTTT. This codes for CASSLPGVRTDTQYF.